Only a few counts were recorded for the clone carrying this T cell receptor (beta chain). Its antigen is unidentified. Read data end 3 residues before the CDR3 end; the end is taken from the germline J gene. TCRdb's table, derived via immunoSEQ multiplex PCR, lists solely in-frame clones and lacks some. The table records roughly 40,000 clones without singletons, the ten largest covering roughly 5.5%. The data were taken from a study of T cell clonality in common variable immunodeficiency. Germline lookup yields CDR1 MNHNS and CDR2 SASEGT. The V end was cut by 3 bases, the J end by 4 bases, with 11 bases between. The CDR3 runs to 14 residues. Broader study findings: Fewer deletions and N-nucleotide insertions were reportedly seen in common variable immunodeficiency TCR beta sequences.

The V and J genes are TRBV6-1 and TRBJ2-3, with TRBD2 as a possible D gene (5 bases). The receptor comes from a human donor with common variable immunodeficiency. Sequenced material: peripheral blood mononuclear cells. The covered CDR3 bases are TGTGCCAGCAGTGACTTCGGGGTATCAGATACG. Translated: CASSDFGVSDT. The entire CDR3 protein is CASSDFGVSDTQYF.